The 19 T cell receptor beta chains given below trace back to one sample, sequenced in a study of cytomegalovirus exposure and HLA in healthy donors. The repertoire was sequenced with immunoSEQ multiplex PCR; TCRdb's copy has only in-frame clones and lacks some. The data contain more than 200,000 clones, roughly 87% of them singletons. The sequencing input was PBMCs. All receptors come from a woman in her thirties in good health and CMV-seronegative.

The chain carries TRBV6-6 and TRBJ2-3; 11 nucleotides align to TRBD2. There are 14 residues in the CDR3. Trimming took 6 bases from V and 12 from J; bases not matched to a gene: 11. Germline V lookup: CDR1 MNHNY, CDR2 SVGAGI (reference sequence). The chain's CDR3 is CASSTGTSGTLQYF. CDR3 DNA sequence: TGTGCCAGCAGCACCGGGACTAGCGGAACTCTCCAGTATTTT.

The rearrangement uses TRBV5-6 and TRBJ2-7; tentatively, D is TRBD2 (5 bases). Trimming removed 4 bases from V and 3 bases from J, with 20 bases in between. The germline gives CDR1 SGHDT, CDR2 YYEEEE. The CDR3 is made up of 16 amino acids. The CDR3 sequence is CASSPRGDVQGYEQYF. As DNA, the CDR3 is TGTGCCAGCAGCCCCCGGGGAGATGTACAAGGCTACGAGCAGTACTTC.

The rearrangement links TRBV6-1 to TRBJ2-5; D remains ambiguous. V gave up 6 bases and J gave up 3 bases, with 5 bases separating them. The CDR3 sequence is 11 residues long. Germline CDR1 reads MNHNS; CDR2 reads SASEGT. The DNA of the CDR3 is TGTGCCAGCAGCCTAGAAGAGACCCAGTACTTC. It specifies CASSLEETQYF.

The chain carries TRBV4-3 and TRBJ1-1; D is unclear. This CDR3 spans 13 amino acids. Trimming cost V 1 base and J 0 bases, with 3 bases left between them. Per the germline V gene, CDR1 is LGHNA and CDR2 is YSLEER. The CDR3 coding sequence is TGCGCCAGCAGCCAAGTACTGAACACTGAAGCTTTCTTT. This sequence encodes CASSQVLNTEAFF.

The J gene is TRBJ2-5, the V gene TRBV9, with 9 bases that match TRBD2. The CDR3 runs to 14 residues. CDR1 and CDR2 from the germline V gene are SGDLS and YYNGEE. The V segment lost 3 bases and the J segment 5 bases; nucleotides outside the gene matches: 5. The CDR3: CASSAGLAQETQYF. CDR3 nucleotides: TGTGCCAGCAGCGCCGGACTAGCGCAGGAGACCCAGTACTTC.

CDR3 nucleotide sequence: TGCAGCGAATCCCAAGGACAGGGCCCGGAGTATTTT. Its translation is CSESQGQGPEYF. The genes are TRBV29-1 and TRBJ2-3; 8 nucleotides agree with TRBD1. This CDR3 comprises 12 residues. Germline-derived CDR1 and CDR2 are SQVTM and ANQGSEA. Unmatched junction bases numbered 13, after V lost 7 bases and J lost 13 bases.

The V and J genes are TRBV2 and TRBJ2-5; D might be TRBD2 (6 bases). Germline CDR1 SNHLY, CDR2 FYNNEI. The V end lost 8 bases, the J end lost 1 base, and 17 bases lay between the germline ends. CDR3 length equals 15 residues. This CDR3 reads CASQRSWDFQETQYF. CDR3 sequence (DNA): TGTGCCAGCCAGAGAAGTTGGGACTTCCAAGAGACCCAGTACTTC.

The V call is TRBV27, the J call TRBJ1-2; possible D gene TRBD1, 5 bases. V gave up 5 bases and J gave up 8 bases, with 15 bases separating them. CDR3 length: 13 residues. Looked up from germline, CDR1 is MNHEY and CDR2 is SMNVEV (reference sequence). CDR3 residues: CASSPGDPGGYTF. CDR3 sequence (DNA): TGTGCCAGCAGTCCCGGGGACCCAGGGGGCTACACCTTC.

The chain joins TRBV4-3 to TRBJ1-3; TRBD1 agrees at 7 bases. The CDR3 loop spans 14 amino acids. J lost 6 bases, V lost 6 bases, and 8 bases had no gene match. CDR1 and CDR2 (germline): LGHNA, YSLEER. DNA of the CDR3: TGCGCCAGCAGACCCGGAACAGGGGCAAACACCATATATTTT. Translated, it gives CASRPGTGANTIYF.

The chain has TRBV6-1 and TRBJ2-5; D remains ambiguous. The CDR3 spans 12 residues. The V gene's germline CDR1 is MNHNS and CDR2 SASEGT. V was cut by 2 bases and J by 2 bases, with 3 bases left in between. CDR3 sequence (DNA): TGTGCCAGCAGTGAATTTCAAGAGACCCAGTACTTC. Encoded protein: CASSEFQETQYF.

This rearrangement joins TRBV7-3 to TRBJ2-6; weak D call: TRBD1 (6 bases). The germline V gene encodes CDR1 SGHTA and CDR2 FQGTGA. V dropped 5 bases and J dropped 1 base, with 18 bases sitting between them. This CDR3 has 18 amino acids. The CDR3 bases are TGTGCCAGCAGCCCAGGGGTAGTGGAAGAGTCTGGGGCCAACGTCCTGACTTTC. This encodes CASSPGVVEESGANVLTF. Full variable domain (outside the CDR3, taken from reference TRBV7-3 and TRBJ2-6): GAGVSQTPSNKVTEKGKYVELRCDPISGHTALYWYRQSLGQGPEFLIYFQGTGAADDSGLPNDRFFAVRPEGSVSTLKIQRTERGDSAVYLCASSPGVVEESGANVLTFGAGSRLTVL.

The chain links TRBV5-1 to TRBJ1-1; TRBD1 agrees at 12 bases. V gave up 2 bases and J gave up 4 bases; unmatched junction bases: 6. Germline V CDR1 and CDR2: SGHRS, YFSETQ. This CDR3 comprises 16 residues. The DNA for the CDR3 is TGCGCCAGCAGCTTAGGGACAGGGGGCGCGGGCACTGAAGCTTTCTTT. This gives the protein CASSLGTGGAGTEAFF. Using reference TRBV5-1 and TRBJ1-1 for the parts outside the CDR3, the full variable domain is KAGVTQTPRYLIKTRGQQVTLSCSPISGHRSVSWYQQTPGQGLQFLFEYFSETQRNKGNFPGRFSGRQFSNSRSEMNVSTLELGDSALYLCASSLGTGGAGTEAFFGQGTRLTVV.

This chain joins TRBV9 and TRBJ2-2; 10 bases are shared with TRBD2. Germline values: CDR1 SGDLS, CDR2 YYNGEE. The V gene end was trimmed by 4 bases and the J gene end by 7 bases; junction bases not matched to a gene: 7. The CDR3 is 15 residues long. The chain's CDR3 is CASSPRTSGNGELFF. The CDR3 nucleotides are TGTGCCAGCAGCCCTCGGACTAGCGGTAACGGGGAGCTGTTTTTT.

The chain couples TRBV9 to TRBJ2-2; D gene uncertain. V lost 4 bases to trimming and J lost 0 bases, with 4 bases between them. The CDR3 consists of 13 residues. Germline assignment: CDR1 SGDLS and CDR2 YYNGEE. The DNA of the CDR3 is TGTGCCAGCAGCAGCTCGAACACCGGGGAGCTGTTTTTT. It yields the protein CASSSSNTGELFF.

The V call is TRBV29-1, the J call TRBJ2-1; D possibly corresponds to TRBD1 (6 bases). Looked up from germline, CDR1 is SQVTM and CDR2 is ANQGSEA. The CDR3 spans 12 residues. The V end lost 4 bases, the J end lost 3 bases, and 7 bases lay between the germline ends. The CDR3 DNA follows: TGCAGCGTTGTGGGACACTACAATGAGCAGTTCTTC. Amino acids: CSVVGHYNEQFF.

The gene calls are TRBV28 and TRBJ2-7; 9 bases are shared with TRBD2. CDR1 is MDHEN and CDR2 is SYDVKM in the germline V gene. The CDR3 totals 14 residues. V was pared by 6 bases and J by 4 bases, with 7 bases of the junction left unmatched. In DNA, the CDR3 is TGTGCCAGCAGGCCGGGACTAGCTTTGTACGAGCAGTACTTC. Amino acid sequence: CASRPGLALYEQYF.

The chain recombines TRBV27 with TRBJ2-5; TRBD2 agrees at 11 bases. This CDR3 contains 16 residues. V trimming: 4 bases; J trimming: 4 bases; junction bases outside the gene matches: 8. The germline V gene encodes CDR1 MNHEY and CDR2 SMNVEV (reference sequence). CDR3 DNA: TGTGCCAGCAGTTATTTAGCGGGAGGGCCGTTAGAGACCCAGTACTTC. Translation: CASSYLAGGPLETQYF.

The chain combines TRBV4-3 with TRBJ1-2; D is ambiguous. The CDR3 extends over 15 amino acids. From germline, CDR1 is LGHNA and CDR2 YSLEER. V was pared by 0 bases and J by 0 bases, with 8 bases between. CDR3 DNA sequence: TGCGCCAGCAGCCAAGATTGGGGAGCTAACTATGGCTACACCTTC. It translates to CASSQDWGANYGYTF.

V is TRBV4-3 and J is TRBJ1-2, with 10 bases matching TRBD1. V shed 0 bases and J 8 bases; nucleotides not matched to a gene: 6. The CDR3 has 15 residues. Per germline, CDR1 LGHNA and CDR2 YSLEER. Here the CDR3 reads CASSQERGTGEGYTF. The CDR3 DNA reads as TGCGCCAGCAGCCAAGAAAGGGGGACAGGGGAAGGCTACACCTTC.